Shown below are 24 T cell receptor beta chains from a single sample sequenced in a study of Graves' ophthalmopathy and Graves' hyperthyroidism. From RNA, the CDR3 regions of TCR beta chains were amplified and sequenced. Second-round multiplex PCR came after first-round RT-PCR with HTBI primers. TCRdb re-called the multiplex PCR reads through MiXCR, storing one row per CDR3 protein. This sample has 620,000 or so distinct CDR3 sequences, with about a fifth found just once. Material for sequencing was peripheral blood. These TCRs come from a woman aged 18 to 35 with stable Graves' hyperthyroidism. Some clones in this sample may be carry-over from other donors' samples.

CDR3 amino acids: CASSFSGNNYNEQFF. CDR3 coding DNA: TGCGCCAGCAGCTTTTCAGGGAACAACTACAATGAGCAGTTCTTC. The rearrangement joins TRBV5-1 to TRBJ2-1; a weak D match, TRBD1 (5 bases). This CDR3 region has 15 residues. Trimming shortened V by 2 bases and J by 3 bases, and 12 bases separated the two germline ends. From germline, CDR1 is SGHRS and CDR2 YFSETQ.

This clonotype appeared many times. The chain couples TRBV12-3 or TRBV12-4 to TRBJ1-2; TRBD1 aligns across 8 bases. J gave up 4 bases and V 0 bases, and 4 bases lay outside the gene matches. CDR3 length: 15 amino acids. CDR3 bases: TGTGCCAGCAGTTTAGCGCCAGGGGGCCTCTATGGCTACACCTTC. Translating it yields CASSLAPGGLYGYTF.

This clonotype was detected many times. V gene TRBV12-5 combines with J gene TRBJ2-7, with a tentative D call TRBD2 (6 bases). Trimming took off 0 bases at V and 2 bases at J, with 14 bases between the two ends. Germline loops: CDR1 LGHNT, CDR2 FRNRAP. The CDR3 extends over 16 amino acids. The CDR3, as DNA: TGTGCTAGTGGTTTGGTACGGGGGATACCGACCTACGAGCAGTACTTC. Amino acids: CASGLVRGIPTYEQYF.

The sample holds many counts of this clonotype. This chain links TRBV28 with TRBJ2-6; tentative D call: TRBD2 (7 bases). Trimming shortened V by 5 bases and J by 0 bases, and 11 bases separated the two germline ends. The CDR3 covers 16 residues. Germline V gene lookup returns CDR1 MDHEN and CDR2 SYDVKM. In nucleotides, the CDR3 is TGTGCCAGCAGTAGCGGGACAACCTCTGGGGCCAACGTCCTGACTTTC. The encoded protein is CASSSGTTSGANVLTF.

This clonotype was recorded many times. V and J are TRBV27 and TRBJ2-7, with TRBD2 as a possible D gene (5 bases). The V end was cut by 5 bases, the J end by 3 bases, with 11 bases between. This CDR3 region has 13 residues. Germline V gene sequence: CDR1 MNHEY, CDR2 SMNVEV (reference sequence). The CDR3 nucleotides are TGTGCCAGCAGTCAGGACTTAGACTACGAGCAGTACTTC. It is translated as CASSQDLDYEQYF.

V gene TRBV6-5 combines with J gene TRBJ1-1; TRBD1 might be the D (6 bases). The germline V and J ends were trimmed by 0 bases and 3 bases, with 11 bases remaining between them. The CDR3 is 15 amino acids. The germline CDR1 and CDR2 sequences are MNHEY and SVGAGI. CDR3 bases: TGTGCCAGCAGTTACTCGTGGGGGCCTGACACTGAAGCTTTCTTT. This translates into CASSYSWGPDTEAFF.

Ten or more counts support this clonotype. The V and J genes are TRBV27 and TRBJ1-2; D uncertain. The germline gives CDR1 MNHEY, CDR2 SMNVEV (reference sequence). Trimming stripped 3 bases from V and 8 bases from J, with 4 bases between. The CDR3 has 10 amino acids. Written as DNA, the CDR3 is TGTGCCAGCAGTTTTAAGGGCTACACCTTC. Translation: CASSFKGYTF.

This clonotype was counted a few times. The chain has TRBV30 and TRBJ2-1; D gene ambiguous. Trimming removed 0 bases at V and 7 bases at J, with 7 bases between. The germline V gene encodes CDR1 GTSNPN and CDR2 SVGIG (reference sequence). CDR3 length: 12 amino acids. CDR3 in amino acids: CAWSVVGNEQFF. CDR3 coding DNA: TGTGCCTGGAGTGTGGTGGGTAATGAGCAGTTCTTC.

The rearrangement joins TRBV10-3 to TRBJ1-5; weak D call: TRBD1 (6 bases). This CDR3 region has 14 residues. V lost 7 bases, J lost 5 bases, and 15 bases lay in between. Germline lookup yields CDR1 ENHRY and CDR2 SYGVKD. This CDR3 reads CAIKRQDDDQPQHF. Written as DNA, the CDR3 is TGTGCCATCAAAAGACAGGACGACGATCAGCCCCAGCATTTT.

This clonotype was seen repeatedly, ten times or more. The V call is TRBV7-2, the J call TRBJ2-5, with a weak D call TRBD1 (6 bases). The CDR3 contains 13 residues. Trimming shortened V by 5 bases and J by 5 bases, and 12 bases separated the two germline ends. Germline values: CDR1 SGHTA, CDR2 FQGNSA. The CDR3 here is CASSPRRGETQYF. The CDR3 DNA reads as TGTGCCAGCAGCCCAAGAAGGGGGGAGACCCAGTACTTC.

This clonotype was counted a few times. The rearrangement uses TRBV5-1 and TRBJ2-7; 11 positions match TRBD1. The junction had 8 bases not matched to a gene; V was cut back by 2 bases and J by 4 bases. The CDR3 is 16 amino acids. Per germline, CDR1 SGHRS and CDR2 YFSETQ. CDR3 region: CASSFDGQGAGYEQYF. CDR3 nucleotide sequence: TGCGCCAGCAGCTTCGACGGACAGGGGGCCGGGTACGAGCAGTACTTC.

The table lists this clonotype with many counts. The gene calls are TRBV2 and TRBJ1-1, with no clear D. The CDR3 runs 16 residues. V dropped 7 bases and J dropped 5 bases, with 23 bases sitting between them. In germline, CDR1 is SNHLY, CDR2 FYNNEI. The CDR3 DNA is TGTGCCAGCACACCCGGAATGGTCGCCAGCTGGACTGAAGCTTTCTTT. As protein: CASTPGMVASWTEAFF.

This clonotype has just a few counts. The CDR3 DNA reads as TGTGCCAGCAGCTCACCCTTGGGAGCCAACACCGGGGAGCTGTTTTTT. Translated: CASSSPLGANTGELFF. This chain connects TRBV11-2 to TRBJ2-2, with D tentatively TRBD2 (5 bases). CDR1 is SGHAT and CDR2 is FQNNGV in the germline V gene. Trimming removed 4 bases at V and 2 bases at J, with 14 bases between. This CDR3 is 16 amino acids long.

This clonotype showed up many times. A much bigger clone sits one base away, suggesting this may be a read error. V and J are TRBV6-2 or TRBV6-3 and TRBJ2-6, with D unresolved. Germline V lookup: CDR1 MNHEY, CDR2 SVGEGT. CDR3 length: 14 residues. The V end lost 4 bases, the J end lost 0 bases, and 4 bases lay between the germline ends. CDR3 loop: CASSWFSGANVLTF. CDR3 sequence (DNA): TGTGCCAGCAGTTGGTTCTCTGGGGCCAACGTCCTGACTTTC.

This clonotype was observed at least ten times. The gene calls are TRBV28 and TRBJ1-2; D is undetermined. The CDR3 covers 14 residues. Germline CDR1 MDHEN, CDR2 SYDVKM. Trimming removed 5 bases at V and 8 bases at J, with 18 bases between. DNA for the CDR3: TGTGCCAGCAGTAGATGGCAGCCCGGTAGGGGCTACACCTTC. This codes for CASSRWQPGRGYTF.

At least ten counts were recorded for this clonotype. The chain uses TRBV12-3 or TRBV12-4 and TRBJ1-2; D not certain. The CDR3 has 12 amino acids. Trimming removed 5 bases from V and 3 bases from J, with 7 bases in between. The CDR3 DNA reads TGTGCCAGCAGTACGGGCCACTATGGCTACACCTTC. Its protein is CASSTGHYGYTF.

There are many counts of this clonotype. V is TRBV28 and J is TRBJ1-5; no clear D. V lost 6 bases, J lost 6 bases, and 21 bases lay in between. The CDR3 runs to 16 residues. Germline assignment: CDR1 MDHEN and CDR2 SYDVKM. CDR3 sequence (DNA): TGTGCCAGCAGCACTCTGACTCGTCTTAGAGGTCAGCCCCAGCATTTT. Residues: CASSTLTRLRGQPQHF.

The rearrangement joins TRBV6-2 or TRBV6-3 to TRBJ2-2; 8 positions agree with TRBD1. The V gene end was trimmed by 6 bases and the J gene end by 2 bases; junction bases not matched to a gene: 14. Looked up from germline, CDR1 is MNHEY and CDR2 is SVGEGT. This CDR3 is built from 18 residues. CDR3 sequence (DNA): TGTGCCAGCAGAAGGTTCAGGCAGGGGGCGAGAAACACCGGGGAGCTGTTTTTT. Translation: CASRRFRQGARNTGELFF.

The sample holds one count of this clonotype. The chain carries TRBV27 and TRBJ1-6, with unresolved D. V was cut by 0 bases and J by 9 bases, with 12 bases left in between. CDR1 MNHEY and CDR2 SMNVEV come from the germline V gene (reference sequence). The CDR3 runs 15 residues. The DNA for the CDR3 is TGTGCCAGCAGTTTATCCGCGGGCTTGGGTTCACCCCTCCACTTT. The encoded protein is CASSLSAGLGSPLHF.

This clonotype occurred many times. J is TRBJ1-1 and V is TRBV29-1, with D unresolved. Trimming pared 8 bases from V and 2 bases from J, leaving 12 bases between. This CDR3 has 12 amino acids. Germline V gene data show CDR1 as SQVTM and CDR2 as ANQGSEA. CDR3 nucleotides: TGCAGCTCCCGGCTGTTTAACACTGAAGCTTTCTTT. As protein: CSSRLFNTEAFF.

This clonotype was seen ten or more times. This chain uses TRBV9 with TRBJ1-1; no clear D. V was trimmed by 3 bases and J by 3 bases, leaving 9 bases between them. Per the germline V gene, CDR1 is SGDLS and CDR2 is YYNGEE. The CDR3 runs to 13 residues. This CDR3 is CASSGPWDTEAFF. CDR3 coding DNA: TGTGCCAGCAGCGGCCCCTGGGACACTGAAGCTTTCTTT.

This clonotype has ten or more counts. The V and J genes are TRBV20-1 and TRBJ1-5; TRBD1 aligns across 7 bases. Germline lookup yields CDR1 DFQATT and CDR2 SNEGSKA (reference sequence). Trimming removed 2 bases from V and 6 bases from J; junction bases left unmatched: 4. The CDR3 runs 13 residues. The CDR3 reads CSARKQGFQPQHF. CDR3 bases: TGCAGTGCTAGAAAACAGGGGTTTCAGCCCCAGCATTTT.

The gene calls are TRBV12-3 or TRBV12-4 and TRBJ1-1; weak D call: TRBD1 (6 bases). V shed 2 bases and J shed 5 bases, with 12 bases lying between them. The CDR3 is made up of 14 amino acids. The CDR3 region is CASSLTLGQTEAFF. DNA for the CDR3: TGTGCCAGCAGTTTAACCCTCGGACAGACTGAAGCTTTCTTT.

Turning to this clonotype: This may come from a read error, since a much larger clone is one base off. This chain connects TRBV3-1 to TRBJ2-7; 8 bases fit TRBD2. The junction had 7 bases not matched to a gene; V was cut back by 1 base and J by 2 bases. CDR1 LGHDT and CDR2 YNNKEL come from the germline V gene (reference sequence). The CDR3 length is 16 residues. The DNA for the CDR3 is TGTGCCAGCAGCCAAGCCTTCGGGGGGGCCGCCTACGAGCAGTACTTC. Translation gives CASSQAFGGAAYEQYF.